This TCR beta chain was recovered during a study of T and B cells in COVID-19 patients. Study information: Blood was sampled from COVID-19 patients who were either actively infected or recovered. Critical illness requiring mechanical ventilation or extracorporeal membrane oxygenation affected 12 of 20 active-infection patients. In the active-infection cohort, about 90% of the roughly 20 patients had comorbidities linked to unfavorable COVID-19 outcome.

As to this clonotype: Antigen specificity is unknown.

BIOMED2 TRB-A/B primer pools were used in multiplex TRB PCR. TCRdb re-called the multiplex PCR reads through MiXCR, storing one row per CDR3 protein. Altogether over 8,000 distinct CDR3 sequences are present, 37% being singletons, with the ten largest covering roughly 53%. CDR1 and CDR2 (germline): KGHSH, LQKENI. There are 11 residues in the CDR3. Trimming took off 2 bases at V and 8 bases at J, with 6 bases between the two ends. Study findings and constraints: Of under 2,500 TCR clusters found only in the recovered cohort, fewer than 35 had low generation probability.

From blood, 250-500 ng of genomic DNA served as TRB template. Sample: blood. The chain uses TRBV18 and TRBJ1-1; no firm D call. The TCR sequence derives from a human donor with active COVID-19. CDR3 region: CASSPGFEAFF. Here the CDR3 DNA reads TGTGCCAGCTCACCAGGGTTCGAAGCTTTCTTT.